This T cell receptor (beta chain) was identified during a study of cytomegalovirus exposure and HLA in healthy donors. This clone was counted only a few times. Its antigen is as yet unknown. It was with 60 Vbeta and 13 Jbeta primers that the PCR ran. This table comes from immunoSEQ multiplex PCR, and its TCRdb copy is limited to in-frame clones, with some not included. The sample lists fewer than 85,000 clones, about 80% seen once, with 3% to 4% in the top ten. Study conclusions and caveats: There were approximately 150 TCR beta chains listed as cytomegalovirus-associated. The classifier was said to identify cytomegalovirus status with high specificity and sensitivity. Across donors, presence/absence analyses took sequencing depth to be roughly uniform.

Sequences were obtained from PBMCs. The receptor was isolated from a middle-aged man in good health and CMV-seronegative.

CDR3 DNA: TGTGCCAGCAGCGCCCCTAATGGGGACAGGCTCCTGGGAGAGGGCTACACCTTC. Translating it yields CASSAPNGDRLLGEGYTF. The rearrangement joins TRBV9 to TRBJ1-2; 8 positions match TRBD1. The V and J ends lost 3 bases and 8 bases, in that order; junction bases with no gene match: 21. The CDR3 length is 18 residues. Per germline, CDR1 SGDLS and CDR2 YYNGEE.